This T cell receptor beta chain was sequenced for a study of T cells in Graves' hyperthyroidism and ophthalmopathy. Background on the study: Peripheral blood collection took place at initial diagnosis, before any treatment.

From germline, CDR1 is SGHTA and CDR2 FQGNSA. Trimming stripped 4 bases from V and 5 bases from J, with 18 bases between. This CDR3 region has 16 residues. TCR beta CDR3 regions were amplified from RNA transcripts. HTBI primers were the set used in a first-round RT-PCR of the TCR CDR3. TCRdb re-called the multiplex PCR reads through MiXCR, storing one row per CDR3 protein. Among 300,000 to 450,000 distinct CDR3 sequences listed, approximately 15% were seen once. This clonotype was found a few times. The V call is TRBV7-2, the J call TRBJ1-5; D uncertain. The clonotype was recovered from a woman aged 55-69 years with Graves' hyperthyroidism. The sample taken for sequencing was blood. CDR3 sequence: CASSSTGSRSYQPQHF. The CDR3 DNA reads TGTGCCAGCAGCTCCACCGGGTCCCGATCTTATCAGCCCCAGCATTTT.